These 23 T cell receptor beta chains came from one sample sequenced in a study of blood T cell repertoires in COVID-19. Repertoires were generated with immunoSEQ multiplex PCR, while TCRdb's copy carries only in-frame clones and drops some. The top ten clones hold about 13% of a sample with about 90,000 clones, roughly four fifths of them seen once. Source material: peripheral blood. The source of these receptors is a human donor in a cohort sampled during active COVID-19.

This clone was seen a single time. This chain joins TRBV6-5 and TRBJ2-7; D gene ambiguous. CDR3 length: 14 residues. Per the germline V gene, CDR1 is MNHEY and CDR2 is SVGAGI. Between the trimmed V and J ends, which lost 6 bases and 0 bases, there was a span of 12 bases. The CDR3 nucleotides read TGTGCCAGCAGCTCGCGTCCATACTCCTACGAGCAGTACTTC. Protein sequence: CASSSRPYSYEQYF.

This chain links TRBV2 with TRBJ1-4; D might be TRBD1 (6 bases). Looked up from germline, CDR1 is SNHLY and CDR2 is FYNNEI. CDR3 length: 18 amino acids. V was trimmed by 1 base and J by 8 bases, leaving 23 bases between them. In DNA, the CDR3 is TGTGCCAGCAGTGAAGGGTGGGGTGGGGGCCCCTCGGGGGAAAAACTGTTTTTT. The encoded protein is CASSEGWGGGPSGEKLFF.

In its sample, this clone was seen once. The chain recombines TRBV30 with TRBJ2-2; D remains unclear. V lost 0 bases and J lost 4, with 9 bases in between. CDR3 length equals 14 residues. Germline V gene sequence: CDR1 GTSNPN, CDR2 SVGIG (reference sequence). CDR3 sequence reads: CAWSVYTATGELFF. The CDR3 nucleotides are TGTGCCTGGAGTGTATACACAGCCACCGGGGAGCTGTTTTTT.

CDR3 bases: TGTGCCATCAGTTCCGGACAGGGGAATGAAAAACTGTTTTTT. It specifies CAISSGQGNEKLFF. The chain joins TRBV10-3 to TRBJ1-4, with 9 bases aligning to TRBD1. V gave up 5 bases and J gave up 5 bases; unmatched junction bases: 3. Germline CDR1 and CDR2: ENHRY and SYGVKD. This CDR3 has 14 amino acids.

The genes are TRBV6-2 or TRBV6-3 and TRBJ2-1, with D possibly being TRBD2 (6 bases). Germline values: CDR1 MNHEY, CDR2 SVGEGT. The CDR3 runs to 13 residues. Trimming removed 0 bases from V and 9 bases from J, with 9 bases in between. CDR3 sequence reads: CASSYSGGIEQFF. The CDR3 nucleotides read TGTGCCAGCAGTTACTCTGGGGGGATTGAGCAGTTCTTC.

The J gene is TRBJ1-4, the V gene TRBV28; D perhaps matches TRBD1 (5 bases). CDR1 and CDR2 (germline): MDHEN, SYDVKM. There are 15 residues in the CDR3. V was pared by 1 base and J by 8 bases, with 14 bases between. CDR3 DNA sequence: TGTGCCAGCAGTTTATTCTGGGGCCCGAGGGAAAAACTGTTTTTT. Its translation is CASSLFWGPREKLFF.

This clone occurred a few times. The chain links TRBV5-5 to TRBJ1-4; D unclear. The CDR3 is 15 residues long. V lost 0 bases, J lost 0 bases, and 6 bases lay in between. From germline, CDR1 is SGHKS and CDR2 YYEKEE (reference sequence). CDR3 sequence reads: CASSLAPATNEKLFF. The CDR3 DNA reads TGTGCCAGCAGCTTGGCCCCGGCAACTAATGAAAAACTGTTTTTT.

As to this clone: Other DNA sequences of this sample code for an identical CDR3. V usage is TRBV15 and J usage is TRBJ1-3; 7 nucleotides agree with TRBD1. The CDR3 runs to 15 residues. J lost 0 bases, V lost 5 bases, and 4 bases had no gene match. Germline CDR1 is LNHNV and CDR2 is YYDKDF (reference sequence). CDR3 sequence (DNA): TGTGCCACCAGCTGGGGACAGCTCTCTGGAAACACCATATATTTT. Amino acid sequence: CATSWGQLSGNTIYF.

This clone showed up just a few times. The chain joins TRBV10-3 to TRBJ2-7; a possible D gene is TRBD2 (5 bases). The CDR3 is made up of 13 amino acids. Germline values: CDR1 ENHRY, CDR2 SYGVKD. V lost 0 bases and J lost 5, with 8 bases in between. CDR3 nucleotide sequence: TGTGCCATCAGTGAGTCTAGCGTTCACGAGCAGTACTTC. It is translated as CAISESSVHEQYF.

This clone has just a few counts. In DNA, the CDR3 is TGTGCCAGCAGGGGAGTGGGCTACAATGAGCAGTTCTTC. As protein: CASRGVGYNEQFF. The J gene is TRBJ2-1, the V gene TRBV6-5, with D possibly TRBD2 on 5 matching bases. CDR1 and CDR2 from the germline V gene are MNHEY and SVGAGI. This CDR3 has 13 residues. V lost 6 bases and J lost 3, with 9 bases in between.

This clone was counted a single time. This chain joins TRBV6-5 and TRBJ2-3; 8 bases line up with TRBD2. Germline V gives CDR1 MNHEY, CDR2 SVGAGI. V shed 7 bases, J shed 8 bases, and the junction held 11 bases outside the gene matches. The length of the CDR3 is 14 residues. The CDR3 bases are TGTGCCAGCATTCTCCCAGCGGGGGAAGGTACGCAGTATTTT. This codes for CASILPAGEGTQYF.

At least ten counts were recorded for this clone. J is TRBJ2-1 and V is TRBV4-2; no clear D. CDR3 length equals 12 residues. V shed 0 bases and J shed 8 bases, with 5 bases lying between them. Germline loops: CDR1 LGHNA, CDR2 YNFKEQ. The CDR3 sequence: CASSQDQYEQFF. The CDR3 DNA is TGTGCCAGCAGCCAAGATCAGTATGAGCAGTTCTTC.

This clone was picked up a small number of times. The CDR3 DNA reads TGTGCCAGTAGTCATGCAGGGGTCACTGAAGCTTTCTTT. This gives the protein CASSHAGVTEAFF. This chain uses TRBV19 with TRBJ1-1, with D possibly being TRBD1 (6 bases). In germline, CDR1 is LNHDA, CDR2 SQIVND (reference sequence). The V and J ends lost 5 bases and 4 bases respectively, with 11 bases between them. This CDR3 contains 13 residues.

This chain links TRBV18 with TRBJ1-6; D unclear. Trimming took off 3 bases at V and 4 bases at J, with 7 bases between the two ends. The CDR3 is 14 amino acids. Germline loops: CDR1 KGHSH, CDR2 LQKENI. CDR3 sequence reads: CASSPPSYNSPLHF. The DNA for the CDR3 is TGTGCCAGCTCACCTCCGTCGTATAATTCACCCCTCCACTTT.

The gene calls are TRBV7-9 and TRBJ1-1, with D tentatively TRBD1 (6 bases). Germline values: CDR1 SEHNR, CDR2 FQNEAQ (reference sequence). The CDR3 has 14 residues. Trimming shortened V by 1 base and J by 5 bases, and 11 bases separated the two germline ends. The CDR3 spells CASSLEAGETEAFF. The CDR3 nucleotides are TGTGCCAGCAGCTTAGAGGCAGGGGAGACTGAAGCTTTCTTT.

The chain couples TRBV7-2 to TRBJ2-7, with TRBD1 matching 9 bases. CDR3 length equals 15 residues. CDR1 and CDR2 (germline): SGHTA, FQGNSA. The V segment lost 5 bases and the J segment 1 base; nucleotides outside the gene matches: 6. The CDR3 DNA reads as TGTGCCAGCAGCCACCGGGACAGGGTATCCTACGAGCAGTACTTC. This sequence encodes CASSHRDRVSYEQYF.

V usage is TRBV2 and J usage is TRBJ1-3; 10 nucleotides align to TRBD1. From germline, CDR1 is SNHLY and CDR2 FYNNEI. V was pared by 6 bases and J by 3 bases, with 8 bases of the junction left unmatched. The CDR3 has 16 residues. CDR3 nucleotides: TGTGCCAGCAGAGAACAGGGACAGGGGTATGGAAACACCATATATTTT. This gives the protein CASREQGQGYGNTIYF.

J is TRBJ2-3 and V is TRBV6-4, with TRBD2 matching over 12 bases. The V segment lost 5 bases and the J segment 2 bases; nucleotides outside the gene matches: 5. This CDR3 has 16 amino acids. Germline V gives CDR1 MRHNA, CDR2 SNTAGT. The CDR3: CASSRTSGGHTDTQYF. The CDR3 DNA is TGTGCCAGCAGTCGCACTAGCGGGGGGCACACAGATACGCAGTATTTT.

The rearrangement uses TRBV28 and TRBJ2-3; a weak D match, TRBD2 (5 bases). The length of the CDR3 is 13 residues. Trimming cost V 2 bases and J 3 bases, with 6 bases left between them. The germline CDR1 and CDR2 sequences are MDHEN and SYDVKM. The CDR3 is CASSLRTTDTQYF. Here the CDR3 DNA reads TGTGCCAGCAGTTTACGGACTACAGATACGCAGTATTTT.

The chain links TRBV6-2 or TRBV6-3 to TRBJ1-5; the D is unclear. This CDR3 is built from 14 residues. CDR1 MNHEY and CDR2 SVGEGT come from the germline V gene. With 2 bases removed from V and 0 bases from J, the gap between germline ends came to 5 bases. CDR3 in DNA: TGTGCCAGCAGTTACCGGGGTAGCAATCAGCCCCAGCATTTT. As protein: CASSYRGSNQPQHF.

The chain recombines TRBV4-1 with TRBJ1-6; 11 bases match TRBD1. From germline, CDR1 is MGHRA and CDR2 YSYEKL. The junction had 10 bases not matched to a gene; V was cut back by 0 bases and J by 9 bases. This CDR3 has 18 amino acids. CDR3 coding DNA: TGCGCCAGCAGCCAAGATCTGGGGACAGGGGGTTCTGGTTCACCCCTCCACTTT. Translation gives CASSQDLGTGGSGSPLHF.

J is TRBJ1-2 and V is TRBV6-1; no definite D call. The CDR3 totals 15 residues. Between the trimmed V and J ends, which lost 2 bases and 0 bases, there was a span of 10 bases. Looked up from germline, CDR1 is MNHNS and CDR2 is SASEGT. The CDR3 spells CASSEYGTSNYGYTF. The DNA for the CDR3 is TGTGCCAGCAGTGAATATGGCACCTCTAACTATGGCTACACCTTC.

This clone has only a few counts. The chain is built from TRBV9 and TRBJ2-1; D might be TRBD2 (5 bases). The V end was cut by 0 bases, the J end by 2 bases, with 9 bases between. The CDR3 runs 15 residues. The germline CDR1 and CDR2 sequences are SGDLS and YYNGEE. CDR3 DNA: TGTGCCAGCAGCGTAGAAGGGAGAGCCTACAATGAGCAGTTCTTC. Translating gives CASSVEGRAYNEQFF.